This TCR beta chain originates from a study of T cells after yellow fever vaccination. Regarding the study as a whole: Though weaker, the secondary response peaked faster, on day 5 versus 15. Booster samples showed a return of most primary-vaccination clones (roughly 96% CD4, about 88% CD8).

This clonotype was found a few times. Its antigen remains unknown. 5'RACE template switching added a universal primer site and UMIs to TCR cDNA. TCRdb reanalysed the 5' RACE reads using MiXCR and keeps one entry per CDR3 protein. Of fewer than 450,000 distinct CDR3 sequences listed, roughly 8.6% are singletons. Germline lookup yields CDR1 SGHRS and CDR2 YFSETQ. V was cut by 0 bases and J by 5 bases, with 14 bases left in between. The CDR3 sequence is 15 residues long. The chain couples TRBV5-1 to TRBJ1-2; D call uncertain. Specimen: PBMCs, collected 45 days after the first yellow fever vaccination. The TCR originated in a man between 18 and 29 years old who received the YFV17D yellow fever vaccine. CDR3 nucleotide sequence: TGCGCCAGCAGCTTGGCCTGGGAGGTCCCATATGGCTACACCTTC. It encodes CASSLAWEVPYGYTF.